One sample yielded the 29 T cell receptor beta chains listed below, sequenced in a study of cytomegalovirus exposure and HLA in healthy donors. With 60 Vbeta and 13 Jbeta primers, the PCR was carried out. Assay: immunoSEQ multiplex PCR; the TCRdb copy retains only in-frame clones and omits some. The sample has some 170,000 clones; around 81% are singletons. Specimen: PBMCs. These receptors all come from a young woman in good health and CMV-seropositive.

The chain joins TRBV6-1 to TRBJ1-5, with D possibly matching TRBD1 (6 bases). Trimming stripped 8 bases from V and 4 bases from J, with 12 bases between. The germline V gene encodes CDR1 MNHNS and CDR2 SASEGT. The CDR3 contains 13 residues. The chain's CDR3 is CASLTGLNQPQHF. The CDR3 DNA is TGTGCCAGCCTTACAGGGTTAAATCAGCCCCAGCATTTT.

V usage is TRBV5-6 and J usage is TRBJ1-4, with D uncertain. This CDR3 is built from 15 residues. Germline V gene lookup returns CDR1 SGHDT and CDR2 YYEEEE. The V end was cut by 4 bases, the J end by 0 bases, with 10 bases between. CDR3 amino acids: CASSPASATNEKLFF. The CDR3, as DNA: TGTGCCAGCAGCCCGGCTAGTGCAACTAATGAAAAACTGTTTTTT.

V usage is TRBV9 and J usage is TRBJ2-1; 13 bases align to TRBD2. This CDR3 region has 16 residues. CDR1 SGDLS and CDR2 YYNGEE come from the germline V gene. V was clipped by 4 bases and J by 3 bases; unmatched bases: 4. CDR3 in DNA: TGTGCCAGCAGCTCCCGACTAGCGGGGGGCTACAATGAGCAGTTCTTC. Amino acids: CASSSRLAGGYNEQFF.

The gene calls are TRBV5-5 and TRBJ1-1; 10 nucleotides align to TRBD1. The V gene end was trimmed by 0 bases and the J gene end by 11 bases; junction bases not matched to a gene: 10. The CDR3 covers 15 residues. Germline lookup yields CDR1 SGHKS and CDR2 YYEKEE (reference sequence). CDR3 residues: CASSLEDRGIVGAFF. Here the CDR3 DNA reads TGTGCCAGCAGCTTGGAGGACAGGGGGATAGTTGGTGCTTTCTTT.

The CDR3: CASSRQGGNTEAFF. The CDR3 bases are TGTGCCAGCAGCAGACAGGGGGGGAACACTGAAGCTTTCTTT. The rearrangement joins TRBV9 to TRBJ1-1; TRBD1 aligns across 9 bases. CDR3 size: 14 residues. Per the germline V gene, CDR1 is SGDLS and CDR2 is YYNGEE. The J segment lost 1 base and the V segment lost 4 bases, leaving 2 bases of the junction unmatched.

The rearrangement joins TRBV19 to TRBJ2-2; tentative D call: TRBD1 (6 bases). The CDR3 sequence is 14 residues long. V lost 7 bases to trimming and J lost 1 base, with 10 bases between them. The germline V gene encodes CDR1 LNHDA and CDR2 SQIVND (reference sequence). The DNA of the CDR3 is TGTGCCAGTACGGGACACAGGAACACCGGGGAGCTGTTTTTT. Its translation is CASTGHRNTGELFF.

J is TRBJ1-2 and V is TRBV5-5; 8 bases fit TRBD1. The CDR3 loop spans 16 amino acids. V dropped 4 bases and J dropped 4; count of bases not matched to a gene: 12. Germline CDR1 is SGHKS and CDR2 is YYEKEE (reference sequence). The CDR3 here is CASSTTQGAGAYGYTF. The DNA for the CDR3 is TGTGCCAGCAGCACGACGCAGGGGGCTGGGGCCTATGGCTACACCTTC.

This CDR3 is CSAKHPYEQYF. The CDR3 DNA is TGCAGTGCTAAACACCCCTACGAGCAGTACTTC. The genes are TRBV20-1 and TRBJ2-7; D is ambiguous. There are 11 residues in the CDR3. Germline loops: CDR1 DFQATT, CDR2 SNEGSKA (reference sequence). Trimming left V 4 bases short and J 2 bases short, with 6 bases between.

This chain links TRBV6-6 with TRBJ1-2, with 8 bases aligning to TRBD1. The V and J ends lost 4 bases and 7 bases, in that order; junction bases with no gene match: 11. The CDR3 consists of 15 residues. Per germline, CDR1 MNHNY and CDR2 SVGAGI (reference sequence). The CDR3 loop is CASSSPAGGGRGYTF. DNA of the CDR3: TGTGCCAGCAGTTCGCCCGCAGGGGGCGGGCGTGGCTACACCTTC.

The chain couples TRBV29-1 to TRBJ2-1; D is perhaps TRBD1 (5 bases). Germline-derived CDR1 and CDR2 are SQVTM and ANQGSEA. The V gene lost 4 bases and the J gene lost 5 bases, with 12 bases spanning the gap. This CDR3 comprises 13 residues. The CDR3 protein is CSVAQVGDNEQFF. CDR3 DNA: TGCAGCGTTGCACAGGTCGGAGACAATGAGCAGTTCTTC.

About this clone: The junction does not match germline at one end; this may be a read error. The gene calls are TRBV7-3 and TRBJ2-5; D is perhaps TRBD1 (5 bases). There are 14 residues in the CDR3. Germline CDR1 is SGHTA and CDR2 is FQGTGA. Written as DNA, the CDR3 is TGTGCCAGCAGTTTAAATCCCAAGGGGGAGACCCAGTACTTC. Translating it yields CASSLNPKGETQYF.

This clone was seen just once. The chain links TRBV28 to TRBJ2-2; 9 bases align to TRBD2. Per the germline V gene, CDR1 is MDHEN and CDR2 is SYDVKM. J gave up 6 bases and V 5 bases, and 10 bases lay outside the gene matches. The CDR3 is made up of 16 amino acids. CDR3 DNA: TGTGCCAGCAGTAGATTAGCGGGGGAGTCACCCGGGGAGCTGTTTTTT. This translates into CASSRLAGESPGELFF.

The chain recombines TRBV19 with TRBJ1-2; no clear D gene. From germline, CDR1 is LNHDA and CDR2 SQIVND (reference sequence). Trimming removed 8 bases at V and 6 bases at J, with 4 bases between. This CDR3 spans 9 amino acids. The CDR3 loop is CASGDGYTF. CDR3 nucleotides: TGTGCCAGTGGAGATGGCTACACCTTC. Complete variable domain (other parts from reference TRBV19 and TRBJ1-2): DGGITQSPKYLFRKEGQNVTLSCEQNLNHDAMYWYRQDPGQGLRLIYYSQIVNDFQKGDIAEGYSVSREKKESFPLTVTSAQKNPTAFYLCASGDGYTFGSGTRLTVV.

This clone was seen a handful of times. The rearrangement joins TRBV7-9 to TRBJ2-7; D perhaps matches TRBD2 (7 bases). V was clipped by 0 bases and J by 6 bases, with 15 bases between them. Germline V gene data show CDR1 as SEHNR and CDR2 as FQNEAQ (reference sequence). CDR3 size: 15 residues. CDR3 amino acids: CASSLAGGAGFEQYF. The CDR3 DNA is TGTGCCAGCAGCTTAGCGGGGGGGGCAGGGTTCGAGCAGTACTTC. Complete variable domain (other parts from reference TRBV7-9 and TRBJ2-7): DTGVSQNPRHKITKRGQNVTFRCDPISEHNRLYWYRQTLGQGPEFLTYFQNEAQLEKSRLLSDRFSAERPKGSFSTLEIQRTEQGDSAMYLCASSLAGGAGFEQYFGPGTRLTVT.

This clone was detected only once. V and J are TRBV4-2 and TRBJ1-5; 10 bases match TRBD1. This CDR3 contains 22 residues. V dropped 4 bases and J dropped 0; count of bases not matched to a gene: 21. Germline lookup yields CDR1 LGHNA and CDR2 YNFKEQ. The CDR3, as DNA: TGTGCCAGCAGCCCTCCCTGGGGCCCTCGACAGGGGGCAATTTATAGCAATCAGCCCCAGCATTTT. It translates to CASSPPWGPRQGAIYSNQPQHF.

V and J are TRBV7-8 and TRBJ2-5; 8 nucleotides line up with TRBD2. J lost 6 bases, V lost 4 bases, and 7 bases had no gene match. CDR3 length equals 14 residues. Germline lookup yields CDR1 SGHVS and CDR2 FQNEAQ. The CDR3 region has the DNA TGTGCCAGCAGCTCGAAGCGGGGGTGGCAGACCCAGTACTTC. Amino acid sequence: CASSSKRGWQTQYF.

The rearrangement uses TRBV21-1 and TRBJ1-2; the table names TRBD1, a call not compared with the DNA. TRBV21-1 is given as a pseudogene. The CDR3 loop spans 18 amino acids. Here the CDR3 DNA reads TGTGCCAGCAGCATCCCCTGCCCCGGGACAGGCCATACGGGGGGCTACACCTTC. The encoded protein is CASSIPCPGTGHTGGYTF.

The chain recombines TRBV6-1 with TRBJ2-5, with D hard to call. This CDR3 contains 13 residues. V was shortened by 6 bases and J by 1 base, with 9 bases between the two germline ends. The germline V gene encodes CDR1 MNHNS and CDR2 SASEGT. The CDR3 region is CASSLESQETQYF. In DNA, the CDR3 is TGTGCCAGCAGCCTCGAGTCCCAAGAGACCCAGTACTTC.

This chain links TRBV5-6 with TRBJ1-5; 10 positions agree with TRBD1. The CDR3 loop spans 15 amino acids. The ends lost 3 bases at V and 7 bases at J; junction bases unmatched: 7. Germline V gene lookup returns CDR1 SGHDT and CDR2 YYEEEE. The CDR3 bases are TGTGCCAGCAGCTCTAGGACAGGGGGTCGACAGCCCCAGCATTTT. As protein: CASSSRTGGRQPQHF. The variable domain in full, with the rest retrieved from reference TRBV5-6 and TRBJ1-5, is DAGVTQSPTHLIKTRGQQVTLRCSPKSGHDTVSWYQQALGQGPQFIFQYYEEEERQRGNFPDRFSGHQFPNYSSELNVNALLLGDSALYLCASSSRTGGRQPQHFGDGTRLSIL.

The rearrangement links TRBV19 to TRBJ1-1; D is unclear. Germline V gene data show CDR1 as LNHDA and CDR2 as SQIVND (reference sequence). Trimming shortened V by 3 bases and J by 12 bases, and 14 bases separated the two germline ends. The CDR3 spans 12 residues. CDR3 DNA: TGTGCCAGTAGTATCGAAGGGAGGGCAACTTTCTTT. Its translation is CASSIEGRATFF.

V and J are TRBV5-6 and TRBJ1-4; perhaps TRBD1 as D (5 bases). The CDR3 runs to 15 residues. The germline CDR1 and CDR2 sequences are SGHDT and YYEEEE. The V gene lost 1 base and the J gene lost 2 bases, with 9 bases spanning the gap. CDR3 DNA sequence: TGTGCCAGCAGCTTGACCAGGGCGACTAATGAAAAACTGTTTTTT. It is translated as CASSLTRATNEKLFF.

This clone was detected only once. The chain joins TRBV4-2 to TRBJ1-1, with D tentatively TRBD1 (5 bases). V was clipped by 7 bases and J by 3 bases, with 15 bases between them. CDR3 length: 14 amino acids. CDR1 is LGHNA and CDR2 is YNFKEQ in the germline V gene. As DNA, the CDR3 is TGTGCCAGCAAGCCCCCAGGGAGGGACACTGAAGCTTTCTTT. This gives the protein CASKPPGRDTEAFF.

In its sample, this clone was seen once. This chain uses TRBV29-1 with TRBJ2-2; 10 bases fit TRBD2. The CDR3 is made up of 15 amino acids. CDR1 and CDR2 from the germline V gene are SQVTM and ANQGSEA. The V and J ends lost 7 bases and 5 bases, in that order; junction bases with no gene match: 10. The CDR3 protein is CSAGAAGGQTGELFF. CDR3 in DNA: TGCAGCGCGGGGGCAGCGGGGGGGCAGACCGGGGAGCTGTTTTTT.

CDR3 in amino acids: CASSLAGGGSNYGYTF. The CDR3 DNA reads as TGTGCCAGTAGCCTTGCAGGCGGGGGTTCTAACTATGGCTACACCTTC. The rearrangement links TRBV19 to TRBJ1-2, with D possibly matching TRBD1 (5 bases). Germline V gene lookup returns CDR1 LNHDA and CDR2 SQIVND (reference sequence). The CDR3 covers 16 residues. V lost 6 bases, J lost 0 bases, and 17 bases lay in between.

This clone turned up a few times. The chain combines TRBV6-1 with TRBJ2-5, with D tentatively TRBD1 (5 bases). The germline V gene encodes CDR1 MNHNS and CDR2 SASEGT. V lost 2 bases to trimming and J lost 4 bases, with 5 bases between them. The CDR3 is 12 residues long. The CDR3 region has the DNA TGTGCCAGCAGTGAACAGGGAGAGACCCAGTACTTC. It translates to CASSEQGETQYF.

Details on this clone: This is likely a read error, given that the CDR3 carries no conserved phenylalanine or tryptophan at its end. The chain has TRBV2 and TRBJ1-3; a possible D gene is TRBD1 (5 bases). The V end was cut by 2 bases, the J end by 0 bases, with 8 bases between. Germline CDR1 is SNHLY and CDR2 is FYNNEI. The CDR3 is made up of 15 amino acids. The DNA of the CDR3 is TGTGCCAGCAGTGAACGGGGGTACTCTGGAAACACCATATATCTT. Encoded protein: CASSERGYSGNTIYL.

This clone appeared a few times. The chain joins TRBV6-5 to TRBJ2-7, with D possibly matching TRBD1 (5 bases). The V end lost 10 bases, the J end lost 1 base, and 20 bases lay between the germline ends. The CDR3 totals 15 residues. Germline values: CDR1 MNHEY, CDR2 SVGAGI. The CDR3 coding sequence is TGTGCCACCAAGGGTCATTCACAGGAATCCTACGAGCAGTACTTC. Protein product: CATKGHSQESYEQYF.

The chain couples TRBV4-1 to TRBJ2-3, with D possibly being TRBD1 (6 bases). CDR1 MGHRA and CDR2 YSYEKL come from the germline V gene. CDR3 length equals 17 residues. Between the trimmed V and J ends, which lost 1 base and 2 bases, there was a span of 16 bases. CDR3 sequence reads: CASSQGRGGKDTDTQYF. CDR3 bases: TGCGCCAGCAGCCAAGGGCGAGGGGGTAAGGACACAGATACGCAGTATTTT.

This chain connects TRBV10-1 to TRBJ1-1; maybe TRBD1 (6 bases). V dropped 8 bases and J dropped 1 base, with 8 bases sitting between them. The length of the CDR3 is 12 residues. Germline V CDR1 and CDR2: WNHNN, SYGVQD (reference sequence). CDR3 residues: CASGTKNTEAFF. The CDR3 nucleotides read TGCGCCAGCGGGACAAAGAACACTGAAGCTTTCTTT.